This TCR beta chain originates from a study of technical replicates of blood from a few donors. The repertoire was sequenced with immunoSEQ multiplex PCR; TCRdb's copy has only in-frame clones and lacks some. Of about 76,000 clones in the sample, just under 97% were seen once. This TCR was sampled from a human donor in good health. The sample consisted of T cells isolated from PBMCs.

CDR3 in amino acids: CASSRRQGAYEQYF. The CDR3 region has the DNA TGTGCCAGCAGCCGACGACAGGGGGCCTACGAGCAGTACTTC. The gene calls are TRBV28 and TRBJ2-7; 9 positions agree with TRBD1. CDR1 and CDR2 from the germline V gene are MDHEN and SYDVKM. The CDR3 spans 14 residues. Trimming took 6 bases from V and 2 from J; bases not matched to a gene: 5.